What follows are 6 T cell receptor beta chains derived from one specimen sequenced in a study of T cell repertoires in cytomegalovirus infection. TCRdb independently ran MiXCR on the reads; one entry per CDR3 protein. The table shows hundreds of thousands of distinct CDR3 sequences, with approximately 31% occurring only once. What these receptors recognize is not known. Sequenced here: cultured CD8+ T cells from PBMCs, sampled from culture after CMV antigen stimulation. These receptors were taken from a human donor in good health (CMV status not recorded). Some clones in this sample may be carry-over from other donors' samples.

This clonotype was seen only a few times. This chain uses TRBV4-1 with TRBJ1-2, with a tentative D call TRBD1 (5 bases). The V gene's germline CDR1 is MGHRA and CDR2 YSYEKL. The CDR3 runs 15 residues. The ends were cut back, 0 bases at V and 4 bases at J, with 12 bases in the middle. The CDR3 reads CASSQDPGSAYGYTF. In DNA form, the CDR3 reads TGCGCCAGCAGCCAAGATCCAGGGAGTGCCTATGGCTACACCTTC.

The sample holds a few counts of this clonotype. The chain uses TRBV7-8 and TRBJ2-1; the match to TRBD2 covers 7 bases. CDR3 length: 17 amino acids. The J segment lost 8 bases and the V segment lost 1 base, leaving 14 bases of the junction unmatched. CDR1 SGHVS and CDR2 FQNEAQ come from the germline V gene. CDR3 bases: TGTGCCAGCAGCTTAGGGGTGGGGGGGGGGGGGGGGGATGAGCAGTTCTTC. As protein: CASSLGVGGGGGDEQFF. Full variable domain (rest looked up from reference TRBV7-8 and TRBJ2-1): GAGVSQSPRYKVAKRGQDVALRCDPISGHVSLFWYQQALGQGPEFLTYFQNEAQLDKSGLPSDRFFAERPEGSVSTLKIQRTQQEDSAVYLCASSLGVGGGGGDEQFFGPGTRLTVL.

This clonotype was seen more than once but under ten times. The rearrangement uses TRBV19 and TRBJ2-7, with D hard to call. This CDR3 is 13 amino acids long. The ends were cut back, 7 bases at V and 2 bases at J, with 12 bases in the middle. CDR1 LNHDA and CDR2 SQIVND come from the germline V gene (reference sequence). DNA of the CDR3: TGTGCCAGTAATTCCCCAGGCACCTACGAGCAGTACTTC. It translates to CASNSPGTYEQYF. Full variable domain (outside the CDR3, taken from reference TRBV19 and TRBJ2-7): DGGITQSPKYLFRKEGQNVTLSCEQNLNHDAMYWYRQDPGQGLRLIYYSQIVNDFQKGDIAEGYSVSREKKESFPLTVTSAQKNPTAFYLCASNSPGTYEQYFGPGTRLTVT.

V usage is TRBV2 and J usage is TRBJ2-7; D perhaps matches TRBD1 (6 bases). The CDR3 sequence is 13 residues long. The V gene lost 7 bases and the J gene lost 6 bases, with 16 bases spanning the gap. The V gene's germline CDR1 is SNHLY and CDR2 FYNNEI. CDR3 protein: CASTPHRAAEQYF. CDR3 DNA: TGTGCCAGCACCCCCCACAGGGCTGCCGAGCAGTACTTC. The entire variable domain, with the rest obtained from reference TRBV2 and TRBJ2-7, is as follows: EPEVTQTPSHQVTQMGQEVILRCVPISNHLYFYWYRQILGQKVEFLVSFYNNEISEKSEIFDDQFSVERPDGSNFTLKIRSTKLEDSAMYFCASTPHRAAEQYFGPGTRLTVT.

A note on this clonotype: Compared with germline, one end of the junction differs, possibly owing to a read error. V usage is TRBV7-4 and J usage is TRBJ1-4; TRBD1 might be the D (6 bases). CDR1 is SGHVT and CDR2 is SQSDAQ in the germline V gene. The CDR3 sequence is 17 residues long. The CDR3 here is CASSLARGGATNEKLFF. Here the CDR3 DNA reads TGTGCCAGCAGCCTAGCAAGGGGGGGCGCAACTAATGAAAAACTGTTTTTT.

J is TRBJ2-3 and V is TRBV12-5, with 10 bases lining up with TRBD1. This CDR3 region has 14 residues. The trim removed 3 bases at V and 7 bases at J, leaving 4 bases unmatched. CDR1 is LGHNT and CDR2 is FRNRAP in the germline V gene. The DNA of the CDR3 is TGTGCTAGTGGTTTCGGACAGGGGGGATATACGCAGTATTTT. Protein: CASGFGQGGYTQYF.